The entry below describes one T cell receptor (beta chain). Its antigen is not known. Assay used: immunoSEQ multiplex PCR; TCRdb lists only in-frame clones, some missing. Altogether 160,000 or so clones are present, roughly 90% being singletons, with the ten largest covering over 1.2%. Germline V gene data show CDR1 as LGHDT and CDR2 as YNNKEL (reference sequence). Trimming cost V 1 base and J 4 bases, with 20 bases left between them. The CDR3 covers 18 residues. Pooling covered second doses at about 4 or about 12 weeks. The record originates from a study of T cell responses to AZD1222 COVID-19 vaccine. General study results and limits: Spike-specific TCR depth and breadth grew after two AZD1222 doses. Baseline serostatus was positive in only a handful of AZD1222 recipients. Clonal diversity was possibly underestimated, and the donors were mostly white British, with more females.

J is TRBJ1-5 and V is TRBV3-1 (or the pseudogene TRBV3-2); D ambiguous. This clonotype originated in an adult who received the AZD1222 COVID-19 vaccine. The sequencing used peripheral blood, collected 28 days after the second AZD1222 dose. For the CDR3, the DNA is TGTGCCAGCAGCCAAGCCCCTAATAAGAGGGTTGGAAATCAGCCCCAGCATTTT. Its protein is CASSQAPNKRVGNQPQHF.